This TCR beta chain was captured by sequencing in a study of sequential checkpoint blockade in melanoma. Assay used: immunoSEQ multiplex PCR; TCRdb lists only in-frame clones, some missing. The data hold 9,500 to 13,000 clones, with 60% to 80% observed a single time. The trim removed 4 bases at V and 7 bases at J, leaving 7 bases unmatched. Germline V CDR1 and CDR2: MRHNA, SNTAGT. The CDR3 covers 15 residues. Treatment of the sample: randomized to nivolumab then ipilimumab (arm A) or the reverse (arm B). From thawed PBMCs, live CD3+CD8+ cells negative for CD19 and CD56 were sorted. The TCR originated in a human donor with melanoma. Sequenced here: CD8+ T cells sorted from blood (inferred from file names), sampled from a patient given nivolumab and ipilimumab in sequence. This rearrangement joins TRBV6-4 to TRBJ2-1, with 10 bases fitting TRBD2. The CDR3 DNA follows: TGTGCCAGCAGTGCATCAGCGGGGGGGCAGAATGAGCAGTTCTTC. Its protein product is CASSASAGGQNEQFF.